A selection of T cell receptor beta chains follows, all from one sample in a study of cytomegalovirus exposure and HLA in healthy donors. The assay was immunoSEQ multiplex PCR, and TCRdb's table has in-frame clones only and misses some. Its table records tens of thousands of clones. The sample taken for sequencing was PBMCs. These receptors all stem from a man aged 18 to 30 in good health and CMV-seropositive. Each CDR3 is given with its conserved first and last residue. D genes are given only for firm matches.

J gene: TRBJ1-6; D gene: NA; V gene: TRBV18; CDR3 protein: CASSPEAEGSPLHF; CDR3 DNA: TGTGCCAGCTCACCGGAGGCAGAGGGCTCACCCCTCCACTTT
J gene: TRBJ2-7; D gene: TRBD1; V gene: TRBV15; CDR3 protein: CATSRDLPGQGSAEQYF; CDR3 DNA: TGTGCCACCAGCAGAGACCTACCGGGACAGGGATCCGCCGAGCAGTACTTC
J gene: TRBJ2-3; D gene: TRBD2; V gene: TRBV30; CDR3 protein: CAWSGWRGVTDTQYF; CDR3 DNA: TGTGCCTGGAGTGGATGGCGGGGGGTCACAGATACGCAGTATTTT
J gene: TRBJ1-1; D gene: NA; V gene: TRBV2; CDR3 protein: CASRSGLTEAFF; CDR3 DNA: TGTGCCAGCAGATCAGGGTTGACTGAAGCTTTCTTT
J gene: TRBJ2-7; D gene: NA; V gene: TRBV2; CDR3 protein: CASRDSTYEQYF; CDR3 DNA: TGTGCCAGCAGGGACTCTACCTACGAGCAGTACTTC
J gene: TRBJ2-7; D gene: TRBD1; V gene: TRBV14; CDR3 protein: CASSQLGGHEQYF; CDR3 DNA: TGTGCCAGCAGCCAGTTAGGGGGCCACGAGCAGTACTTC
J gene: TRBJ2-7; D gene: TRBD2; V gene: TRBV5-1; CDR3 protein: CASSLAIIAAGVEQYF; CDR3 DNA: TGCGCCAGCAGCTTGGCCATAATTGCGGCGGGAGTCGAGCAGTACTTC
J gene: TRBJ2-5; D gene: NA; V gene: TRBV6-6; CDR3 protein: CASSYSNQRQETQYF; CDR3 DNA: TGTGCCAGCAGTTACTCGAATCAGCGCCAAGAGACCCAGTACTTC
J gene: TRBJ2-7; D gene: NA; V gene: TRBV5-5; CDR3 protein: CASSLGPSLFLYEQYF; CDR3 DNA: TGTGCCAGCAGCTTGGGTCCTAGCCTTTTTCTCTACGAGCAGTACTTC
J gene: TRBJ1-2; D gene: NA; V gene: TRBV4-1; CDR3 protein: CASSQEEQGPGYTF; CDR3 DNA: TGCGCCAGCAGCCAAGAGGAACAGGGTCCGGGCTACACCTTC
J gene: TRBJ1-5; D gene: NA; V gene: TRBV11-2; CDR3 protein: CASSFYSDQPQHF; CDR3 DNA: TGTGCCAGCAGCTTCTATTCTGATCAGCCCCAGCATTTT
J gene: TRBJ2-1; D gene: TRBD2; V gene: TRBV13; CDR3 protein: CASSYPTSGSYNEQFF; CDR3 DNA: TGTGCCAGCAGCTACCCGACTAGCGGGAGTTATAATGAGCAGTTCTTC
J gene: TRBJ1-2; D gene: TRBD1; V gene: TRBV6-5; CDR3 protein: CASSRTGDGYTF; CDR3 DNA: TGTGCCAGCAGTCGGACAGGGGATGGCTACACCTTC
J gene: TRBJ2-4; D gene: TRBD2; V gene: TRBV29-1; CDR3 protein: CSVAGSSGTNIQYF; CDR3 DNA: TGCAGCGTTGCAGGTTCTAGCGGGACAAACATTCAGTACTTC
J gene: TRBJ2-7; D gene: TRBD2; V gene: TRBV6-1; CDR3 protein: CAVRVTGGYEQYF; CDR3 DNA: TGTGCCGTCAGGGTCACCGGGGGGTACGAGCAGTACTTC
J gene: TRBJ2-1; D gene: NA; V gene: TRBV11-2; CDR3 protein: CASSLGARLTNNEQFF; CDR3 DNA: TGTGCCAGCAGCTTAGGGGCACGACTAACCAACAATGAGCAGTTCTTC
J gene: TRBJ2-3; D gene: NA; V gene: TRBV7-2; CDR3 protein: CASSPTTKPAYF; CDR3 DNA: TGTGCCAGCAGCCCGACGACTAAACCGGCGTATTTT
J gene: TRBJ2-7; D gene: TRBD2; V gene: TRBV2; CDR3 protein: CATTGLAGLRYF; CDR3 DNA: TGTGCCACCACGGGACTAGCGGGGCTTCGGTACTTC
J gene: TRBJ1-6; D gene: NA; V gene: TRBV4-1; CDR3 protein: CASSLTPRRDNSPLHF; CDR3 DNA: TGCGCCAGCAGCCTGACTCCCAGACGGGATAATTCACCCCTCCACTTT
J gene: TRBJ1-2; D gene: NA; V gene: TRBV6-6; CDR3 protein: CASSYEGTRNGYTF; CDR3 DNA: TGTGCCAGCAGTTACGAGGGGACACGCAATGGCTACACCTTC
J gene: TRBJ1-1; D gene: TRBD1; V gene: TRBV27; CDR3 protein: CASSRTGSDTEAFF; CDR3 DNA: TGTGCCAGCAGTAGGACAGGGTCGGACACTGAAGCTTTCTTT
J gene: TRBJ2-2; D gene: NA; V gene: TRBV7-2; CDR3 protein: CASSLVWAGEPFF; CDR3 DNA: TGTGCCAGCAGCTTAGTTTGGGCCGGGGAGCCGTTTTTT
J gene: TRBJ1-2; D gene: TRBD1; V gene: TRBV28; CDR3 protein: CASSTGTGRIAGGYTF; CDR3 DNA: TGTGCCAGCAGCACCGGGACAGGGAGGATAGCTGGTGGCTACACCTTC
J gene: TRBJ2-1; D gene: NA; V gene: TRBV28; CDR3 protein: CASSLARPGGNEQFF; CDR3 DNA: TGTGCCAGCAGTTTAGCCAGGCCTGGAGGGAATGAGCAGTTCTTC
J gene: TRBJ2-7; D gene: TRBD1; V gene: TRBV2; CDR3 protein: CASSTYGTGLYEQYF; CDR3 DNA: TGTGCCAGCAGTACTTACGGGACAGGGCTATACGAGCAGTACTTC
J gene: TRBJ1-6; D gene: TRBD1; V gene: TRBV2; CDR3 protein: CASSPGTGGSSYNSPLHF; CDR3 DNA: TGTGCCAGCAGCCCCGGGACAGGGGGTAGCTCCTATAATTCACCCCTCCACTTT
J gene: TRBJ2-3; D gene: TRBD2; V gene: TRBV5-1; CDR3 protein: CASSLGLAGGTSGDTQYF; CDR3 DNA: TGCGCCAGCAGCTTGGGACTAGCGGGAGGCACCTCGGGAGATACGCAGTATTTT
J gene: TRBJ2-7; D gene: NA; V gene: TRBV5-4; CDR3 protein: CASSPLQGVREQYF; CDR3 DNA: TGTGCCAGCAGCCCCCTACAGGGTGTGAGGGAGCAGTACTTC
J gene: TRBJ2-1; D gene: TRBD2; V gene: TRBV10-3; CDR3 protein: CAIKGLAGGNEQFF; CDR3 DNA: TGTGCCATCAAGGGACTAGCGGGGGGTAATGAGCAGTTCTTC
J gene: TRBJ1-2; D gene: NA; V gene: TRBV5-6; CDR3 protein: CASSHPGLRVGPNYGYTF; CDR3 DNA: TGTGCCAGCAGCCACCCGGGACTGCGCGTAGGGCCCAACTATGGCTACACCTTC
J gene: TRBJ2-7; D gene: TRBD1; V gene: TRBV6-5; CDR3 protein: CASSYSIRGKNYEQYF; CDR3 DNA: TGTGCCAGCAGTTACTCGATCAGGGGGAAGAACTACGAGCAGTACTTC
J gene: TRBJ2-6; D gene: TRBD1; V gene: TRBV6-6; CDR3 protein: CASSTDRAGANVLTF; CDR3 DNA: TGTGCCAGCAGCACGGACAGGGCTGGGGCCAACGTCCTGACTTTC
J gene: TRBJ1-1; D gene: NA; V gene: TRBV29-1; CDR3 protein: CSVEWALRSITEAFF; CDR3 DNA: TGCAGCGTTGAATGGGCCCTGAGATCGATCACTGAAGCTTTCTTT
J gene: TRBJ1-1; D gene: TRBD1; V gene: TRBV5-1; CDR3 protein: CASSLQAGGMNTEAFF; CDR3 DNA: TGCGCCAGCAGCTTGCAGGCAGGGGGAATGAACACTGAAGCTTTCTTT
J gene: TRBJ1-1; D gene: TRBD1; V gene: TRBV18; CDR3 protein: CASSPRAGGQGMNTEAFF; CDR3 DNA: TGTGCCAGCTCACCACGGGCCGGGGGACAGGGGATGAACACTGAAGCTTTCTTT
J gene: TRBJ2-5; D gene: TRBD2; V gene: TRBV30; CDR3 protein: CAWGLAGVGETQYF; CDR3 DNA: TGTGCCTGGGGACTAGCGGGGGTGGGAGAGACCCAGTACTTC
J gene: TRBJ2-2; D gene: NA; V gene: TRBV27; CDR3 protein: CASSSRGGPTGELFF; CDR3 DNA: TGTGCCAGCAGTTCCCGCGGAGGGCCCACCGGGGAGCTGTTTTTT
J gene: TRBJ1-1; D gene: TRBD1; V gene: TRBV25-1; CDR3 protein: CASSDGTGESTEAFF; CDR3 DNA: TGTGCCAGCAGTGACGGGACAGGGGAGAGCACTGAAGCTTTCTTT
J gene: TRBJ1-1; D gene: TRBD1; V gene: TRBV6-4; CDR3 protein: CASSLGGLNTEAFF; CDR3 DNA: TGTGCCAGCAGTTTAGGGGGCTTGAACACTGAAGCTTTCTTT
J gene: TRBJ2-5; D gene: TRBD2; V gene: TRBV28; CDR3 protein: CASSSPAGGQETQYF; CDR3 DNA: TGTGCCAGCAGTTCTCCTGCGGGGGGCCAAGAGACCCAGTACTTC
J gene: TRBJ1-2; D gene: TRBD1; V gene: TRBV13; CDR3 protein: CASSPLDRATYGYTF; CDR3 DNA: TGTGCCAGCAGCCCTCTGGACAGGGCCACCTATGGCTACACCTTC
J gene: TRBJ1-6; D gene: NA; V gene: TRBV10-1; CDR3 protein: CAAWYREECYVNSPLHF; CDR3 DNA: TGCGCCGCCTGGTACAGGGAAGAGTGCTATGTTAATTCACCCCTCCACTTT
J gene: TRBJ2-5; D gene: TRBD2; V gene: TRBV7-3; CDR3 protein: CASSLNGGQETQYF; CDR3 DNA: TGTGCCAGCAGCTTAAACGGGGGGCAAGAGACCCAGTACTTC
J gene: TRBJ1-1; D gene: NA; V gene: TRBV5-5; CDR3 protein: CASSLRGRATEAFF; CDR3 DNA: TGTGCCAGCAGCCTGCGGGGTCGGGCCACTGAAGCTTTCTTT
J gene: TRBJ1-5; D gene: TRBD1; V gene: TRBV5-1; CDR3 protein: CASRLGQGARPQHF; CDR3 DNA: TGCGCCAGCAGACTGGGTCAGGGGGCAAGGCCCCAGCATTTT